Below, 22 T cell receptor beta chains from the same sample are listed, as sequenced in a study of blood T cell repertoires in COVID-19. Profiled with immunoSEQ multiplex PCR; TCRdb holds only in-frame clones, not every one. The table has tens of thousands of clones, around 91% seen once. The sequencing sample was made of peripheral blood. The origin of the receptors is an elderly man with acute or convalescent COVID-19.

This rearrangement joins TRBV18 to TRBJ1-4; D unresolved. Between the trimmed V and J ends, which lost 0 bases and 10 bases, there was a span of 6 bases. Germline CDR1 is KGHSH and CDR2 is LQKENI. The CDR3 spans 12 residues. Here the CDR3 DNA reads TGTGCCAGCTCACCACCCCTCGGAAAACTGTTTTTT. It yields the protein CASSPPLGKLFF.

The rearrangement joins TRBV7-9 to TRBJ1-2, with 8 bases lining up with TRBD1. Trimming removed 6 bases from V and 4 bases from J; junction bases left unmatched: 19. The germline V gene encodes CDR1 SEHNR and CDR2 FQNEAQ (reference sequence). The CDR3 covers 18 residues. For the CDR3, the DNA is TGTGCCAGCAGTCACAGGGGGGGCCTGACAGGGGACCCCTATGGCTACACCTTC. Its protein product is CASSHRGGLTGDPYGYTF.

The gene calls are TRBV20-1 and TRBJ1-1; a possible D gene is TRBD1 (6 bases). The CDR3 is 12 amino acids. Trimming shortened V by 3 bases and J by 4 bases, and 9 bases separated the two germline ends. From germline, CDR1 is DFQATT and CDR2 SNEGSKA (reference sequence). The CDR3 region is CSASGGGTEAFF. The CDR3 coding sequence is TGCAGTGCTAGTGGAGGGGGCACTGAAGCTTTCTTT.

The chain combines TRBV18 with TRBJ1-1; unclear D gene. The CDR3 totals 11 residues. V shed 3 bases and J shed 4 bases, with 3 bases lying between them. CDR1 is KGHSH, CDR2 LQKENI, per germline. The CDR3 coding sequence is TGTGCCAGCTCACCGGCCACTGAAGCTTTCTTT. Translation: CASSPATEAFF.

This clone was seen once. The rearrangement uses TRBV27 and TRBJ1-5, with D possibly TRBD1 on 6 matching bases. Germline V gene sequence: CDR1 MNHEY, CDR2 SMNVEV (reference sequence). V lost 0 bases and J 6 bases, leaving 6 bases between the germline ends. The CDR3 runs to 13 residues. The CDR3 nucleotides are TGTGCCAGCAGTTTATCACAGGGTCAGCCCCAGCATTTT. It translates to CASSLSQGQPQHF.

This chain connects TRBV6-5 to TRBJ1-1; D gene uncertain. The germline V gene has CDR1 MNHEY and CDR2 SVGAGI. V was shortened by 6 bases and J by 1 base, with 9 bases between the two germline ends. The CDR3 has 13 residues. CDR3 sequence: CASRNNANTEAFF. The CDR3 DNA reads as TGTGCCAGCAGGAACAATGCGAACACTGAAGCTTTCTTT.

The chain's CDR3 is CASSIRGQGAGYTF. DNA of the CDR3: TGTGCCAGTAGTATACGGGGACAGGGGGCCGGCTACACCTTC. The chain recombines TRBV19 with TRBJ1-2; TRBD1 matches at 12 bases. CDR1 is LNHDA, CDR2 SQIVND, per germline (reference sequence). The CDR3 has 14 amino acids. With 2 bases clipped from V and 8 bases from J, the junction kept 3 bases outside the gene matches.

The chain carries TRBV6-5 and TRBJ2-7; TRBD2 is a possible D gene (5 bases). The CDR3 sequence is 12 residues long. V dropped 6 bases and J dropped 2 bases, with 8 bases sitting between them. The germline CDR1 and CDR2 sequences are MNHEY and SVGAGI. In nucleotides, the CDR3 is TGTGCCAGCAGGACCGGGACCTACGAGCAGTACTTC. Translation: CASRTGTYEQYF.

In DNA form, the CDR3 reads TGTGCCAGCAGCCAATTCATGGCCAGCCAAGAGACCCAGTACTTC. Residues: CASSQFMASQETQYF. The chain is built from TRBV14 and TRBJ2-5; D remains unclear. Trimming cost V 2 bases and J 1 base, with 11 bases left between them. Per germline, CDR1 SGHDN and CDR2 FVKESK. This CDR3 region has 15 residues.

The rearrangement joins TRBV20-1 to TRBJ2-3; TRBD2 aligns across 9 bases. The ends lost 3 bases at V and 5 bases at J; junction bases unmatched: 9. Looked up from germline, CDR1 is DFQATT and CDR2 is SNEGSKA (reference sequence). This CDR3 region has 15 residues. DNA of the CDR3: TGCAGTGCTAGTCTTGGCGGGGGGGCGGAAGATACGCAGTATTTT. Translating it yields CSASLGGGAEDTQYF.

The chain uses TRBV5-6 and TRBJ1-5, with D possibly matching TRBD1 (5 bases). CDR1 is SGHDT and CDR2 is YYEEEE in the germline V gene. V lost 0 bases to trimming and J lost 4 bases, with 11 bases between them. This CDR3 region has 15 residues. CDR3 nucleotides: TGTGCCAGCAGCTTGGGCGGGGCGAGTAATCAGCCCCAGCATTTT. It specifies CASSLGGASNQPQHF. Supplemented by reference TRBV5-6 and TRBJ1-5, the full variable domain reads DAGVTQSPTHLIKTRGQQVTLRCSPKSGHDTVSWYQQALGQGPQFIFQYYEEEERQRGNFPDRFSGHQFPNYSSELNVNALLLGDSALYLCASSLGGASNQPQHFGDGTRLSIL.

CDR3 residues: CASSRLDRVYNEQFF. The CDR3, as DNA: TGTGCCAGCAGCCGTCTGGACAGGGTGTACAATGAGCAGTTCTTC. The V call is TRBV6-2 or TRBV6-3, the J call TRBJ2-1, with 8 bases fitting TRBD1. Per the germline V gene, CDR1 is MNHEY and CDR2 is SVGEGT. With V trimmed by 6 bases and J by 4 bases, 8 bases remained unmatched. The CDR3 consists of 15 residues.

CDR3 protein: CASSAQGWETEAFF. The DNA for the CDR3 is TGTGCCAGCAGTGCCCAGGGATGGGAAACTGAAGCTTTCTTT. The V gene is TRBV25-1, the J gene TRBJ1-1; TRBD1 is a possible D gene (5 bases). The CDR3 covers 14 residues. Trimming shortened V by 4 bases and J by 5 bases, and 14 bases separated the two germline ends. From germline, CDR1 is MGHDK and CDR2 SYGVNS.

The chain combines TRBV12-3 or TRBV12-4 with TRBJ1-2; D is uncertain. Trimming took off 7 bases at V and 5 bases at J, with 11 bases between the two ends. This CDR3 contains 12 residues. The CDR3 loop is CASMRGPYGYTF. In DNA, the CDR3 is TGTGCCAGCATGAGAGGGCCGTATGGCTACACCTTC.

The table lists this clone with a count of one. The chain carries TRBV7-2 and TRBJ1-3, with D maybe TRBD1 (5 bases). Trimming removed 1 base from V and 4 bases from J, with 8 bases in between. Germline CDR1 is SGHTA and CDR2 is FQGNSA. The length of the CDR3 is 14 residues. In nucleotides, the CDR3 is TGTGCCAGCAGCTTAGGCCACAGGGGAAACACCATATATTTT. Its translation is CASSLGHRGNTIYF.

The CDR3 reads CASSEGGGPLLYGYTF. The CDR3 DNA sequence: TGTGCCAGCAGCGAAGGGGGTGGGCCCCTCCTTTATGGCTACACCTTC. The gene calls are TRBV28 and TRBJ1-2, with D possibly matching TRBD1 (6 bases). Trimming took off 6 bases at V and 5 bases at J, with 22 bases between the two ends. Germline loops: CDR1 MDHEN, CDR2 SYDVKM. The CDR3 is 16 residues long.

The CDR3 coding sequence is TGTGCCTGGAGCCCCCTACAGGGGATAGCTCAGCCCCAGCATTTT. Translated, it gives CAWSPLQGIAQPQHF. J is TRBJ1-5 and V is TRBV30, with 7 bases fitting TRBD1. The CDR3 loop spans 15 amino acids. With V trimmed by 3 bases and J by 6 bases, 11 bases remained unmatched. Germline CDR1 GTSNPN, CDR2 SVGIG (reference sequence).

This rearrangement joins TRBV5-8 to TRBJ2-7; 12 nucleotides agree with TRBD2. CDR3 length: 17 amino acids. The V segment lost 0 bases and the J segment 4 bases; nucleotides outside the gene matches: 8. Germline assignment: CDR1 SGHTS and CDR2 YDEGEE. CDR3 amino acids: CASSLEQGLAGGYEQYF. The CDR3 DNA reads TGTGCCAGCAGCTTGGAACAGGGCCTAGCGGGGGGGTACGAGCAGTACTTC.

J is TRBJ2-1 and V is TRBV9; unclear D gene. Looked up from germline, CDR1 is SGDLS and CDR2 is YYNGEE. This CDR3 comprises 14 residues. Trimming removed 2 bases from V and 2 bases from J, with 8 bases in between. As DNA, the CDR3 is TGTGCCAGCAGCGTTTACGGTCCCTACAATGAGCAGTTCTTC. Translating it yields CASSVYGPYNEQFF.

This clone was detected a few times. The chain joins TRBV6-1 to TRBJ2-5; tentative D call: TRBD1 (5 bases). The CDR3 runs 13 residues. Per germline, CDR1 MNHNS and CDR2 SASEGT. The V and J ends lost 3 bases and 3 bases respectively, with 8 bases between them. CDR3 residues: CASSDRAKETQYF. In DNA, the CDR3 is TGTGCCAGCAGTGACAGGGCTAAAGAGACCCAGTACTTC.

In nucleotides, the CDR3 is TGTGCCAGCAGTGAAGTAGGACAGGGGGCCGGGGGCTACACCTTC. Its translation: CASSEVGQGAGGYTF. V usage is TRBV2 and J usage is TRBJ1-2, with TRBD1 matching over 11 bases. The germline gives CDR1 SNHLY, CDR2 FYNNEI. Trimming took 1 base from V and 8 from J; bases not matched to a gene: 6. The CDR3 covers 15 residues.

The chain uses TRBV4-2 and TRBJ2-7, with 7 bases fitting TRBD2. V lost 0 bases to trimming and J lost 3 bases; unmatched junction nucleotides: 11. This CDR3 has 17 amino acids. Germline CDR1 is LGHNA and CDR2 is YNFKEQ. CDR3 sequence reads: CASSQDRGGVAGYEQYF. DNA of the CDR3: TGTGCCAGCAGCCAAGATAGGGGAGGAGTAGCGGGCTACGAGCAGTACTTC.